The 25 T cell receptor beta chains reported below all come from one sample, sequenced in a study of cytomegalovirus exposure and HLA in healthy donors. The assay was immunoSEQ multiplex PCR, and TCRdb's table has in-frame clones only and misses some. The sample has roughly 140,000 clones, roughly nine tenths seen once; the top ten hold about 3.5%. Sequencing was done on a sample of PBMCs. These receptor sequences come from a woman aged 18-30 years in good health and CMV-seropositive.

The chain joins TRBV10-3 to TRBJ1-5; weak D call: TRBD1 (5 bases). This CDR3 region has 14 residues. Between the trimmed V and J ends, which lost 6 bases and 4 bases, there was a span of 13 bases. Germline CDR1 reads ENHRY; CDR2 reads SYGVKD. The CDR3 nucleotides are TGTGCCATCAGGCAGGGTTTGGGGAATCAGCCCCAGCATTTT. Amino acid sequence: CAIRQGLGNQPQHF.

The CDR3 DNA is TGTGCCAGCAGCTTAGTGGAGGGGGCGAGGACTGAAGCTTTCTTT. Amino acid sequence: CASSLVEGARTEAFF. The V call is TRBV7-6, the J call TRBJ1-1; 7 positions match TRBD1. CDR3 size: 15 residues. Looked up from germline, CDR1 is SGHVS and CDR2 is FNYEAQ. The V and J ends lost 1 base and 5 bases, in that order; junction bases with no gene match: 7.

This clone was detected once. The rearrangement joins TRBV7-3 to TRBJ2-2, with 8 bases identical to TRBD1. V shed 5 bases and J 0 bases; nucleotides not matched to a gene: 5. The CDR3 is 16 residues long. Germline V gene data show CDR1 as SGHTA and CDR2 as FQGTGA. CDR3 sequence: CASSPTGVANTGELFF. Here the CDR3 DNA reads TGTGCCAGCAGCCCGACAGGGGTTGCGAACACCGGGGAGCTGTTTTTT.

This chain links TRBV29-1 with TRBJ2-7; no clear D. Between the trimmed V and J ends, which lost 1 base and 2 bases, there was a span of 9 bases. CDR3 size: 13 residues. Germline V gives CDR1 SQVTM, CDR2 ANQGSEA. CDR3 nucleotide sequence: TGCAGCGTTGAAGGACACTTACCCTACGAGCAGTACTTC. Protein product: CSVEGHLPYEQYF.

The gene calls are TRBV19 and TRBJ1-2; 10 nucleotides agree with TRBD1. CDR3 size: 13 residues. Losses at the gene ends were 7 bases for V and 7 bases for J; bases not matched to a gene: 6. CDR1 and CDR2 from the germline V gene are LNHDA and SQIVND (reference sequence). CDR3 sequence (DNA): TGTGCCAGTACCGCGACAGGGGGCGGTGGCTACACCTTC. Its translation: CASTATGGGGYTF.

The chain carries TRBV4-1 and TRBJ2-2; TRBD2 matches 8 bases. Germline trimming cut 10 bases from V and 2 bases from J; bases unmatched to any gene: 9. Germline V gives CDR1 MGHRA, CDR2 YSYEKL. The CDR3 spans 15 residues. This chain's CDR3 is CATRGVAGNTGELFF. The CDR3, as DNA: TGCGCCACCCGAGGGGTAGCGGGAAACACCGGGGAGCTGTTTTTT.

This clone was counted a few times. The V gene is TRBV28, the J gene TRBJ1-5; D possibly corresponds to TRBD1 (5 bases). CDR1 and CDR2 from the germline V gene are MDHEN and SYDVKM. The V and J ends lost 6 bases and 5 bases respectively, with 11 bases between them. This CDR3 contains 13 residues. The CDR3 nucleotides read TGTGCCAGCAGCCGGGGGACCTATCAGCCCCAGCATTTT. It is translated as CASSRGTYQPQHF.

This chain links TRBV5-1 with TRBJ2-7; 7 bases line up with TRBD1. This CDR3 spans 16 amino acids. J gave up 4 bases and V 5 bases, and 15 bases lay outside the gene matches. Germline-derived CDR1 and CDR2 are SGHRS and YFSETQ. CDR3 region: CASSRAGTAGFYEQYF. The CDR3 DNA is TGCGCCAGCAGTCGGGCCGGGACAGCTGGGTTTTACGAGCAGTACTTC.

The rearrangement links TRBV2 to TRBJ2-5; 7 nucleotides match TRBD2. V shed 0 bases and J 4 bases; nucleotides not matched to a gene: 8. This CDR3 contains 16 residues. Germline loops: CDR1 SNHLY, CDR2 FYNNEI. The CDR3 here is CASSEARDYLGETQYF. CDR3 bases: TGTGCCAGCAGTGAAGCGAGGGACTACCTCGGAGAGACCCAGTACTTC.

The chain links TRBV6-1 to TRBJ2-7; 10 nucleotides match TRBD2. CDR1 MNHNS and CDR2 SASEGT come from the germline V gene. The CDR3 has 15 residues. V gave up 4 bases and J gave up 0 bases; unmatched junction bases: 3. CDR3: CASSAPSGSSYEQYF. Written as DNA, the CDR3 is TGTGCCAGCAGTGCCCCTAGCGGGAGCTCCTACGAGCAGTACTTC.

V usage is TRBV6-1 and J usage is TRBJ2-2; 10 bases align to TRBD2. Germline CDR1 MNHNS, CDR2 SASEGT. With V trimmed by 6 bases and J by 4 bases, 5 bases remained unmatched. The CDR3 loop spans 15 amino acids. The CDR3 DNA reads as TGTGCCAGCAGAGGACTAGCGGTCGGCACCGGGGAGCTGTTTTTT. It yields the protein CASRGLAVGTGELFF.

V is TRBV5-1 and J is TRBJ2-2; weak D call: TRBD2 (6 bases). Trimming shortened V by 4 bases and J by 5 bases, and 12 bases separated the two germline ends. This CDR3 is built from 14 residues. Per germline, CDR1 SGHRS and CDR2 YFSETQ. In DNA, the CDR3 is TGCGCCAGCAGCCCGGGAGTTCGGACCGGGGAGCTGTTTTTT. This encodes CASSPGVRTGELFF. The entire variable domain, with the rest obtained from reference TRBV5-1 and TRBJ2-2, is as follows: KAGVTQTPRYLIKTRGQQVTLSCSPISGHRSVSWYQQTPGQGLQFLFEYFSETQRNKGNFPGRFSGRQFSNSRSEMNVSTLELGDSALYLCASSPGVRTGELFFGEGSRLTVL.

V is TRBV2 and J is TRBJ2-3; 10 positions agree with TRBD2. From germline, CDR1 is SNHLY and CDR2 FYNNEI. There are 14 residues in the CDR3. Trimming took 8 bases from V and 0 from J; bases not matched to a gene: 2. CDR3 in DNA: TGTGCCAGCCGACTAGCGGGCAGCACAGATACGCAGTATTTT. Amino acids: CASRLAGSTDTQYF.

This chain uses TRBV19 with TRBJ2-1; 14 nucleotides line up with TRBD2. Germline V gives CDR1 LNHDA, CDR2 SQIVND (reference sequence). Trimming took 4 bases from V and 6 from J; bases not matched to a gene: 2. The CDR3 runs to 15 residues. The CDR3 sequence: CASSNGLAGGNEQFF. The CDR3 DNA reads as TGTGCCAGTAGTAACGGACTAGCGGGAGGCAATGAGCAGTTCTTC. The entire variable domain, with the rest obtained from reference TRBV19 and TRBJ2-1, is as follows: DGGITQSPKYLFRKEGQNVTLSCEQNLNHDAMYWYRQDPGQGLRLIYYSQIVNDFQKGDIAEGYSVSREKKESFPLTVTSAQKNPTAFYLCASSNGLAGGNEQFFGPGTRLTVL.

V usage is TRBV5-1 and J usage is TRBJ2-5; 10 bases are a match to TRBD2. CDR3 size: 15 residues. CDR1 is SGHRS, CDR2 YFSETQ, per germline. V lost 3 bases to trimming and J lost 0 bases; unmatched junction nucleotides: 2. CDR3 sequence: CASSSGLAYQETQYF. The CDR3 DNA is TGCGCCAGCAGCTCGGGACTAGCGTACCAAGAGACCCAGTACTTC.

The gene calls are TRBV18 and TRBJ1-5; 8 bases are a match to TRBD1. The V gene's germline CDR1 is KGHSH and CDR2 LQKENI. The CDR3 is made up of 16 amino acids. With 3 bases clipped from V and 6 bases from J, the junction kept 10 bases outside the gene matches. The CDR3 loop reads CASSPSDRVMAQPQHF. In nucleotides, the CDR3 is TGTGCCAGCTCACCCTCGGACAGGGTTATGGCTCAGCCCCAGCATTTT.

This sequence joins TRBV4-1 and TRBJ2-7; D is perhaps TRBD1 (6 bases). The CDR3 loop spans 16 amino acids. Trimming cost V 4 bases and J 3 bases, with 19 bases left between them. Germline CDR1 reads MGHRA; CDR2 reads YSYEKL. The CDR3 coding sequence is TGCGCCAGCAGCCTAATTGACAAGACAGGTAGCTACGAGCAGTACTTC. This sequence encodes CASSLIDKTGSYEQYF.

The chain joins TRBV6-6 to TRBJ2-7, with 7 bases lining up with TRBD2. V was pared by 2 bases and J by 5 bases, with 3 bases of the junction left unmatched. Germline V gene lookup returns CDR1 MNHNY and CDR2 SVGAGI (reference sequence). The CDR3 extends over 13 amino acids. The CDR3 protein is CASSYRGGDEQYF. The CDR3 DNA follows: TGTGCCAGCAGTTACAGGGGAGGGGACGAGCAGTACTTC.

V gene TRBV16 combines with J gene TRBJ2-7; 7 nucleotides line up with TRBD2. The germline V gene has CDR1 KGHSY and CDR2 FQNENV. V lost 0 bases and J lost 3; bases outside the gene matches: 11. This CDR3 region has 17 residues. CDR3 residues: CASSQSGLERERYEQYF. CDR3 bases: TGTGCCAGCAGCCAATCCGGACTAGAAAGGGAACGCTACGAGCAGTACTTC.

This chain links TRBV28 with TRBJ1-5; 9 nucleotides align to TRBD1. The CDR3 is 14 amino acids. Germline V gene sequence: CDR1 MDHEN, CDR2 SYDVKM. The V gene end was trimmed by 7 bases and the J gene end by 7 bases; junction bases not matched to a gene: 8. DNA of the CDR3: TGTGCCAGCACCCTAGGGACAGGGAGACAGCCCCAGCATTTT. This codes for CASTLGTGRQPQHF.

The J gene is TRBJ1-1, the V gene TRBV4-3; the D gene is possibly TRBD1 (6 bases). The CDR3 extends over 14 amino acids. The V and J ends lost 3 bases and 4 bases respectively, with 12 bases between them. Germline-derived CDR1 and CDR2 are LGHNA and YSLEER. The CDR3 DNA reads TGCGCCAGCAGCCAGCTTTTGGGGGCCACTGAAGCTTTCTTT. It codes for CASSQLLGATEAFF.

The chain couples TRBV30 to TRBJ2-7; TRBD1 matches at 7 bases. The CDR3 is 12 amino acids. CDR1 and CDR2 (germline): GTSNPN, SVGIG (reference sequence). V was pared by 6 bases and J by 4 bases, with 6 bases of the junction left unmatched. The CDR3 sequence: CACRQGVYEQYF. The CDR3 DNA follows: TGTGCCTGTCGACAGGGAGTTTACGAGCAGTACTTC.

J is TRBJ2-7 and V is TRBV4-3, with D possibly being TRBD1 (5 bases). The germline V gene encodes CDR1 LGHNA and CDR2 YSLEER. The CDR3 runs 14 residues. V was clipped by 0 bases and J by 4 bases, with 10 bases between them. The CDR3 protein is CASSQDAGLYEQYF. CDR3 in DNA: TGCGCCAGCAGCCAAGATGCAGGGCTTTACGAGCAGTACTTC.

V and J are TRBV7-6 and TRBJ2-1, with D perhaps TRBD1 (6 bases). The CDR3 is made up of 15 amino acids. The V gene lost 3 bases and the J gene lost 6 bases, with 15 bases spanning the gap. Germline CDR1 and CDR2: SGHVS and FNYEAQ. CDR3 nucleotide sequence: TGTGCCAGCAGCTTCTCCGGGACAACAAGCAATGAGCAGTTCTTC. It codes for CASSFSGTTSNEQFF.

This clone has only a few counts. The chain carries TRBV5-8 and TRBJ2-2; TRBD2 agrees at 7 bases. CDR1 is SGHTS, CDR2 YDEGEE, per germline. There are 14 residues in the CDR3. Unmatched junction bases numbered 7, after V lost 4 bases and J lost 7 bases. The CDR3 sequence is CASSPAGSNGELFF. CDR3 DNA sequence: TGTGCCAGCAGCCCAGCGGGGTCGAACGGGGAGCTGTTTTTT.